Below, one TCR beta chain is given with its context. What it recognizes is unknown. Healthy bone marrow donors made up the donors. The CDR3 is made up of 14 amino acids. Trimming removed 2 bases at V and 0 bases at J, with 6 bases between. Germline V gene lookup returns CDR1 SGHVS and CDR2 FQNEAQ. This PCR relied on a set of 60 Vbeta primers and 13 Jbeta primers. The protocol was immunoSEQ multiplex PCR, while the TCRdb copy is restricted to in-frame clones and leaves out a portion. Of roughly 120,000 clones listed, 50% to 70% are singletons. The data were taken from a study of cytomegalovirus exposure and HLA in healthy donors. Points from the study as a whole: A missense DCLRE1C variant was associated with V- and J-gene trimming of TCR beta chains in a later analysis, and an independent cohort replicated the association. The authors excluded some V segments, including TRBV6-2 and TRBV6-3, as indistinguishable. A few CMV-associated chains were confirmed in vitro to be specific for CMV antigens.

The rearrangement joins TRBV7-8 to TRBJ2-3; D is unclear. The TCR comes from a woman aged 40 to 50 in good health and CMV-seropositive. The specimen was PBMCs. Here the CDR3 DNA reads TGTGCCAGCAGCTTACTCCTGAGCACAGATACGCAGTATTTT. This translates into CASSLLLSTDTQYF.